A selection of T cell receptor beta chains follows, all from one sample in a study of blood T cell repertoires in COVID-19. The data were produced by immunoSEQ multiplex PCR, yet TCRdb's version contains in-frame clones alone and is incomplete. This table holds about 300,000 clones, around 90% found once. Sequenced sample: PBMCs or T cells enriched from blood (not recorded which). The receptors originated from a middle-aged woman who had recovered from COVID-19. Each CDR3 is given with its conserved first and last residue. Each record gives: CDR3 protein, CDR3 DNA, CDR3 length, J gene, clone size, V gene, D gene. D genes are given only for firm matches. Part of the rows lack a size; the others show once, few, many or a class for expanded clones.

CASSLTGSYNEQFF	TGTGCCAGCAGCTTAACAGGTTCCTACAATGAGCAGTTCTTC	14	TRBJ2-1	few	TRBV5-4	-
CASSSGLAGGTDTQYF	TGTGCCAGCAGCTCGGGACTAGCGGGAGGGACAGATACGCAGTATTTT	16	TRBJ2-3	once	TRBV7-9	TRBD2
CASSTREDSPLHF	TGCGCCAGCAGTACCCGGGAGGATTCACCCCTCCACTTT	13	TRBJ1-6	-	TRBV4-1	-
CASSFGQGAMNTEAFF	TGTGCCAGCAGCTTCGGACAGGGGGCTATGAACACTGAAGCTTTCTTT	16	TRBJ1-1	-	TRBV11-3	TRBD1
CASSDLLATYTDTQYF	TGTGCCAGCAGTGATTTACTAGCGACTTACACAGATACGCAGTATTTT	16	TRBJ2-3	-	TRBV6-1	TRBD2
CASSLASEYYGYTF	TGTGCCAGCAGCTTAGCGTCGGAGTACTATGGCTACACCTTC	14	TRBJ1-2	-	TRBV7-2	-
CASSLDRIADTQYF	TGTGCCAGCAGCTTAGACAGAATCGCAGATACGCAGTATTTT	14	TRBJ2-3	-	TRBV11-2	-
CASSEYIPRKGYTF	TGTGCCAGCAGTGAATATATTCCGAGGAAAGGCTACACCTTC	14	TRBJ1-2	many	TRBV25-1	-
CASSARQGNTEAFF	TGTGCCAGCAGCGCGAGACAGGGAAACACTGAAGCTTTCTTT	14	TRBJ1-1	-	TRBV7-2	TRBD1
CASIPGGGSTDTQYF	TGTGCCAGCATCCCTGGGGGGGGGAGCACAGATACGCAGTATTTT	15	TRBJ2-3	-	TRBV27	TRBD2
CASSPRVVQPQHF	TGTGCCAGCAGCCCCAGGGTAGTTCAGCCCCAGCATTTT	13	TRBJ1-5	-	TRBV14	-
CASSHRGRGWADTQYF	TGTGCCAGCAGCCATAGGGGGAGAGGCTGGGCAGATACGCAGTATTTT	16	TRBJ2-3	-	TRBV7-2	-
CASSEILTGGDTGELFF	TGTGCCAGCAGTGAAATACTAACAGGGGGTGACACCGGGGAGCTGTTTTTT	17	TRBJ2-2	once	TRBV6-1	TRBD1
CAWSVIALDEQYF	TGTGCCTGGAGTGTCATAGCGTTGGACGAGCAGTACTTC	13	TRBJ2-7	-	TRBV30	-
CASSIRSRRDSNQPQHF	TGTGCCAGTAGTATACGCTCCAGGCGGGATAGCAATCAGCCCCAGCATTTT	17	TRBJ1-5	-	TRBV19	-
CSVGGQGQALVIRGDTQYF	TGCAGCGTTGGGGGGCAGGGACAGGCGCTTGTAATTAGGGGAGATACGCAGTATTTT	19	TRBJ2-3	once	TRBV29-1	TRBD1
CASSLAAERNTEAFF	TGTGCCAGCAGCTTAGCGGCAGAGCGGAACACTGAAGCTTTCTTT	15	TRBJ1-1	-	TRBV7-2	-
CASSGGGTGSGVRTNEKLFF	TGTGCCAGCAGCGGAGGAGGGACAGGGAGTGGGGTGCGGACTAATGAAAAACTGTTTTTT	20	TRBJ1-4	-	TRBV6-6	TRBD1
CASSRDTNYGYTF	TGTGCCAGCAGCCGGGACACGAACTATGGCTACACCTTC	13	TRBJ1-2	-	TRBV7-9	-
CAWSDPVSRGQPQHF	TGTGCCTGGAGCGACCCAGTTAGCCGAGGGCAGCCCCAGCATTTT	15	TRBJ1-5	-	TRBV30	-
CASSQDRSQGYEKLFF	TGCGCCAGCAGCCAAGATCGTAGCCAGGGGTATGAAAAACTGTTTTTT	16	TRBJ1-4	-	TRBV4-1	-
CASSHGGPTEAFF	TGTGCCAGCAGCCACGGGGGGCCCACTGAAGCTTTCTTT	13	TRBJ1-1	-	TRBV3-1/TRBV3-2	-
CASSESIGVYGYTF	TGCGCCAGCAGTGAGTCGATAGGGGTCTATGGCTACACCTTC	14	TRBJ1-2	-	TRBV10-2	-
CASSYPLEQFF	TGTGCCAGCAGTTACCCCCTGGAGCAGTTCTTC	11	TRBJ2-1	few	TRBV6-5	-
CASSPTTSTETQYF	TGCGCCAGCAGCCCGACGACTAGCACAGAGACCCAGTACTTC	14	TRBJ2-5	-	TRBV5-1	TRBD2
CAWSPGTTHEQYF	TGTGCCTGGAGTCCCGGGACAACCCACGAGCAGTACTTC	13	TRBJ2-7	-	TRBV30	-
CASSPRRTGNYYGYTF	TGTGCCAGTAGTCCTCGCCGGACAGGCAACTACTATGGCTACACCTTC	16	TRBJ1-2	-	TRBV19	TRBD1
CASTRNGLQDEKLFF	TGCGCCAGCACGCGGAACGGCCTACAGGACGAAAAACTGTTTTTT	15	TRBJ1-4	-	TRBV5-1	-
CASRTGGRNQPQHF	TGTGCCAGCAGGACAGGGGGGAGGAATCAGCCCCAGCATTTT	14	TRBJ1-5	few	TRBV27	TRBD1
CASSQVPGQGGEKLFF	TGTGCCAGCAGCCAAGTACCGGGACAGGGGGGTGAAAAACTGTTTTTT	16	TRBJ1-4	-	TRBV3-1/TRBV3-2	TRBD1
CASSFGDRYGYTF	TGTGCCAGCAGTTTCGGGGACAGATATGGCTACACCTTC	13	TRBJ1-2	-	TRBV12-3/TRBV12-4	TRBD1
CASSQDLLQDSLYGYTF	TGTGCCAGCAGCCAAGATCTTCTCCAGGACAGCCTCTATGGCTACACCTTC	17	TRBJ1-2	-	TRBV4-2	-
CASSLSGRGYTF	TGCGCCAGCAGCCTATCAGGTCGGGGCTACACCTTC	12	TRBJ1-2	-	TRBV4-1	-
CARRLGRLYEQYF	TGTGCCAGAAGGCTCGGGAGACTCTACGAGCAGTACTTC	13	TRBJ2-7	-	TRBV5-3	-
CATSESSGRAGTDTQYF	TGTGCCACCAGTGAATCGAGCGGGAGAGCTGGCACAGATACGCAGTATTTT	17	TRBJ2-3	-	TRBV24-1	TRBD2